The present T cell receptor (beta chain) was sequenced within a study of T cell changes during pregnancy in multiple sclerosis (dated by TCRdb to the late 2010s). As for the study more broadly: The study looked at changes in the T cell repertoire across pregnancy in women with multiple sclerosis.

The CDR3 sequence holds 14 residues, the cysteine and phenylalanine included. CDR3 DNA is the only sequence kept; it has 42 bases, read in frame from the first base. According to the germline V gene (reference sequence), CDR1 reads SGHNT and CDR2 reads YYREEE. V and J are truncated by 0 bases and 8 bases respectively, leaving an intervening sequence of 9 bases. The library was prepared using the immunoSEQ multiplex PCR assay. TCRdb holds this immuneACCESS table with in-frame rearrangements only. Some clones are missing; in checked studies, unresolved V genes explain under half, and the rest has no known cause. This sample is represented by 35,000 to 45,000 clones; roughly 87% of them were singletons. The leading ten clones occupy under 0.9% of the sample. Concerning this clone: Its recognized antigen is unknown. Per-nucleotide qualities are absent, and no much larger clonotype sits a single base away.

The chain couples TRBV5-4 to TRBJ1-6, with the D gene not clear enough to name. Sequencing used CD4+ T cells from peripheral blood mononuclear cells, obtained after pregnancy. This clonotype was obtained from a female donor with multiple sclerosis, enrolled in a pregnancy study. CDR3 reads: CASSLDPVDSPLHF. In nucleotide form, the sequence is TGTGCCAGCAGCTTGGACCCGGTGGATTCACCCCTCCACTTT.